Listed here are 23 T cell receptor beta chains from one sample, sequenced in a study of CD8 T cells in ankylosing spondylitis. TCRdb itself ran the 5' RACE reads through MiXCR, one entry per CDR3 protein. The sample comprises about 250,000 distinct CDR3 sequences, 30% to 40% of which are singletons, and about 4% rests with the top ten. Sequencing was carried out using blood, either unsorted or a sorted T cell fraction (not recorded which). All receptors derive from a male donor with ankylosing spondylitis or in good health (not recorded which).

The rearrangement links TRBV20-1 to TRBJ2-3, with D possibly TRBD2 on 5 matching bases. Per the germline V gene, CDR1 is DFQATT and CDR2 is SNEGSKA (reference sequence). The CDR3 has 10 residues. Here the CDR3 reads CSPLASTQYF. The CDR3 DNA is TGCAGCCCCTTAGCGAGTACGCAGTATTTT.

The chain joins TRBV6-1 to TRBJ2-3; the D is unclear. The germline V gene has CDR1 MNHNS and CDR2 SASEGT. The length of the CDR3 is 14 residues. V dropped 7 bases and J dropped 2 bases, with 13 bases sitting between them. The DNA for the CDR3 is TGTGCCAGCAACCCCAGAAGAGACACAGATACGCAGTATTTT. Amino acid sequence: CASNPRRDTDTQYF.

Only a few counts were recorded for this clonotype. The genes are TRBV29-1 and TRBJ2-7; D possibly corresponds to TRBD1 (5 bases). The CDR3 consists of 13 residues. In germline, CDR1 is SQVTM, CDR2 ANQGSEA. The V and J ends lost 6 bases and 3 bases respectively, with 15 bases between them. CDR3 bases: TGCAGCGTACGCACGACAGCATTCTACGAGCAGTACTTC. Protein sequence: CSVRTTAFYEQYF.

Only a few counts were recorded for this clonotype. Written as DNA, the CDR3 is TGTGCCAGCAGTATTGGGGCGAAGGATGGCTACACCTTC. It translates to CASSIGAKDGYTF. This chain uses TRBV12-3 or TRBV12-4 with TRBJ1-2; tentatively, D is TRBD1 (5 bases). The V end was cut by 5 bases, the J end by 6 bases, with 13 bases between. This CDR3 contains 13 residues.

V and J are TRBV12-3 or TRBV12-4 and TRBJ2-5; a possible D gene is TRBD1 (5 bases). This CDR3 spans 14 amino acids. Trimming removed 5 bases at V and 1 base at J, with 11 bases between. The CDR3 bases are TGTGCCAGCAGTCAACAGGCGACCCAAGAGACCCAGTACTTC. It is translated as CASSQQATQETQYF.

In this sample, this clonotype turned up a few times. This chain uses TRBV20-1 with TRBJ2-3; TRBD2 matches at 10 bases. Germline V gene data show CDR1 as DFQATT and CDR2 as SNEGSKA (reference sequence). The CDR3 sequence is 14 residues long. After removal of 5 bases from V and 5 bases from J, the junction contained 7 bases not matched to a gene. CDR3 DNA: TGCAGTGCTCAGCGGGGGGGCGGGGGAGATACGCAGTATTTT. This sequence encodes CSAQRGGGGDTQYF.

This chain joins TRBV5-1 and TRBJ2-5; the D is unclear. Germline values: CDR1 SGHRS, CDR2 YFSETQ. Trimming took off 4 bases at V and 4 bases at J, with 11 bases between the two ends. The CDR3 loop spans 13 amino acids. As DNA, the CDR3 is TGCGCCAGCAGCCAGGTCACACGAGAGACCCAGTACTTC. It is translated as CASSQVTRETQYF.

In its sample, this clonotype was seen a few times. This sequence joins TRBV7-9 and TRBJ2-1; 8 bases align to TRBD2. The CDR3 is made up of 15 amino acids. Trimming cost V 2 bases and J 8 bases; bases outside gene matches: 8. Looked up from germline, CDR1 is SEHNR and CDR2 is FQNEAQ (reference sequence). CDR3 sequence (DNA): TGTGCCAGCAGCTTACAGGGACTAGGGCAACATGAGCAGTTCTTC. It specifies CASSLQGLGQHEQFF.

This clonotype was seen more than once but under ten times. The chain is built from TRBV27 and TRBJ1-5, with a tentative D call TRBD1 (5 bases). V was trimmed by 6 bases and J by 7 bases, leaving 10 bases between them. The CDR3 has 12 residues. The germline V gene encodes CDR1 MNHEY and CDR2 SMNVEV (reference sequence). The CDR3 region has the DNA TGTGCCAGCAGGCGGGGCGGGCAGCCCCAGCATTTT. Amino acids: CASRRGGQPQHF.

The chain couples TRBV15 to TRBJ1-1; no definite D call. Trimming took 0 bases from V and 4 from J, leaving 6 bases between them. From germline, CDR1 is LNHNV and CDR2 YYDKDF (reference sequence). CDR3 length: 13 residues. This CDR3 reads CATSRDLATEAFF. CDR3 bases: TGTGCCACCAGCAGAGATTTGGCCACTGAAGCTTTCTTT.

The rearrangement uses TRBV5-1 and TRBJ1-2; 8 positions agree with TRBD1. After removal of 5 bases from V and 3 bases from J, the junction contained 6 bases not matched to a gene. The CDR3 loop spans 14 amino acids. Per germline, CDR1 SGHRS and CDR2 YFSETQ. Here the CDR3 reads CASSQKDRDYGYTF. The DNA for the CDR3 is TGCGCCAGCAGTCAAAAGGACAGGGACTATGGCTACACCTTC.

This sequence joins TRBV11-2 and TRBJ2-5; 12 bases agree with TRBD2. The CDR3 loop spans 18 amino acids. Germline V lookup: CDR1 SGHAT, CDR2 FQNNGV. Losses at the gene ends were 4 bases for V and 2 bases for J; bases not matched to a gene: 11. CDR3 nucleotide sequence: TGTGCCAGCAGCTCAGGACTAGCGGGGCCTCAAAATCAAGAGACCCAGTACTTC. Residues: CASSSGLAGPQNQETQYF. The whole variable domain, filled in from reference TRBV11-2 and TRBJ2-5, reads EAGVAQSPRYKIIEKRQSVAFWCNPISGHATLYWYQQILGQGPKLLIQFQNNGVVDDSQLPKDRFSAERLKGVDSTLKIQPAKLEDSAVYLCASSSGLAGPQNQETQYFGPGTRLLVL.

This chain connects TRBV6-5 to TRBJ2-7; 7 bases map to TRBD1. CDR3 size: 18 residues. Unmatched junction bases numbered 19, after V lost 1 base and J lost 7 bases. Germline V gene data show CDR1 as MNHEY and CDR2 as SVGAGI. CDR3 bases: TGTGCCAGCAGTTACTTCGCCGGACAGGCAGCAGGGTTGTTGGAGCAGTACTTC. It specifies CASSYFAGQAAGLLEQYF.

This chain uses TRBV6-1 with TRBJ2-2; TRBD2 agrees at 9 bases. In germline, CDR1 is MNHNS, CDR2 SASEGT. The CDR3 has 17 amino acids. Trimming at V came to 7 bases and at J to 4 bases, leaving 13 bases not matched to a gene. CDR3 nucleotide sequence: TGTGCCAGCACGGAGCGAGGGACTAGCCCCTTCACCGGGGAGCTGTTTTTT. The encoded protein is CASTERGTSPFTGELFF.

This clonotype was observed a handful of times. The genes are TRBV12-3 or TRBV12-4 and TRBJ2-7, with D perhaps TRBD1 or TRBD2 (5 bases each). The germline V and J ends were trimmed by 3 bases and 2 bases, with 14 bases remaining between them. This CDR3 is 15 amino acids long. CDR3 in DNA: TGTGCCAGCAGTTTGGCCGGGACGCAAGCCTACGAGCAGTACTTC. Protein sequence: CASSLAGTQAYEQYF.

This sequence joins TRBV3-1 and TRBJ2-3; D remains unclear. In germline, CDR1 is LGHDT, CDR2 YNNKEL (reference sequence). The length of the CDR3 is 15 residues. With 0 bases removed from V and 3 bases from J, the gap between germline ends came to 10 bases. CDR3 residues: CASSQENLGTDTQYF. The CDR3 nucleotides are TGTGCCAGCAGCCAAGAGAACCTAGGTACAGATACGCAGTATTTT.

A note on this clonotype: Mismatch with germline at one junction end may stem from a read error. V usage is TRBV28 and J usage is TRBJ2-7; 10 bases line up with TRBD1. The CDR3 has 11 residues. Germline values: CDR1 MDHEN, CDR2 SYDVKM. The CDR3 here is CASSASGQGPF. The DNA of the CDR3 is TGTGCCAGCAGTGCCTCGGGACAGGGGCCCTTC.

This sequence joins TRBV20-1 and TRBJ2-3, with D hard to call. The CDR3 extends over 15 amino acids. Germline V gene lookup returns CDR1 DFQATT and CDR2 SNEGSKA (reference sequence). V shed 2 bases and J shed 1 base, with 13 bases lying between them. The CDR3 reads CSARQDALGTDTQYF. CDR3 DNA: TGCAGTGCTAGACAGGACGCATTGGGCACAGATACGCAGTATTTT.

This clonotype was seen at least ten times. The V and J genes are TRBV29-1 and TRBJ2-7, with D possibly being TRBD2 (6 bases). Trimming removed 6 bases from V and 5 bases from J, with 14 bases in between. This CDR3 spans 12 amino acids. Germline CDR1 SQVTM, CDR2 ANQGSEA. The DNA for the CDR3 is TGCAGCGTATCCCAGTCGGGGGACGAGCAGTACTTC. Residues: CSVSQSGDEQYF.

This chain connects TRBV7-9 to TRBJ2-2; TRBD1 matches at 7 bases. CDR3 length: 16 residues. Germline V CDR1 and CDR2: SEHNR, FQNEAQ (reference sequence). Trimming took 5 bases from V and 4 from J; bases not matched to a gene: 10. The CDR3 region is CASSLGQPSGTGELFF. CDR3 in DNA: TGTGCCAGCAGCCTGGGACAGCCGTCGGGCACCGGGGAGCTGTTTTTT. Together with reference TRBV7-9 and TRBJ2-2, the CDR3 gives the full variable domain: DTGVSQNPRHKITKRGQNVTFRCDPISEHNRLYWYRQTLGQGPEFLTYFQNEAQLEKSRLLSDRFSAERPKGSFSTLEIQRTEQGDSAMYLCASSLGQPSGTGELFFGEGSRLTVL.

CDR3 sequence (DNA): TGTGCCAGCAGCTTCGGGGGGCGGGATCAGCCCCAGCATTTT. It yields the protein CASSFGGRDQPQHF. This sequence joins TRBV7-2 and TRBJ1-5; perhaps TRBD1 as D (6 bases). The germline V gene has CDR1 SGHTA and CDR2 FQGNSA. CDR3 length: 14 amino acids. The V end lost 3 bases, the J end lost 5 bases, and 11 bases lay between the germline ends.

The V call is TRBV29-1, the J call TRBJ2-2; D call uncertain. The germline V and J ends were trimmed by 3 bases and 5 bases, with 7 bases remaining between them. The CDR3 covers 12 residues. The germline CDR1 and CDR2 sequences are SQVTM and ANQGSEA. The CDR3 is CSVEWATGELFF. Written as DNA, the CDR3 is TGCAGCGTTGAGTGGGCGACCGGGGAGCTGTTTTTT.

This chain links TRBV4-1 with TRBJ2-5, with D unresolved. The germline V gene has CDR1 MGHRA and CDR2 YSYEKL. V was clipped by 1 base and J by 2 bases, with 11 bases between them. This CDR3 is 15 amino acids long. CDR3 amino acids: CASSQASGQQETQYF. The CDR3 DNA sequence: TGCGCCAGCAGCCAAGCGAGTGGGCAGCAAGAGACCCAGTACTTC.